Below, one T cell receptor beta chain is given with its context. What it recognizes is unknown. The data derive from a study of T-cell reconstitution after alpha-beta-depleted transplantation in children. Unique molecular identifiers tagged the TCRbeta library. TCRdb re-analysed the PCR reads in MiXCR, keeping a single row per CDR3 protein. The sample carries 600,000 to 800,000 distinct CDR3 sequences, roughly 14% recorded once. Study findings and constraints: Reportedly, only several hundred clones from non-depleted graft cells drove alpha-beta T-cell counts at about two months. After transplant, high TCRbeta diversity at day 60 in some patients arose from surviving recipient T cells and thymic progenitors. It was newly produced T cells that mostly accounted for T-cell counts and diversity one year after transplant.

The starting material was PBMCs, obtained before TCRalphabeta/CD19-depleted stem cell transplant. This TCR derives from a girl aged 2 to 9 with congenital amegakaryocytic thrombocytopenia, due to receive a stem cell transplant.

Here the CDR3 reads CSARDQGNGANVLTF. The CDR3 nucleotides are TGCAGTGCTAGAGATCAGGGCAACGGGGCCAACGTCCTGACTTTC. The chain is built from TRBV20-1 and TRBJ2-6; a possible D gene is TRBD1 (5 bases). Per germline, CDR1 DFQATT and CDR2 SNEGSKA (reference sequence). Trimming pared 0 bases from V and 4 bases from J, leaving 10 bases between. The CDR3 spans 15 residues.